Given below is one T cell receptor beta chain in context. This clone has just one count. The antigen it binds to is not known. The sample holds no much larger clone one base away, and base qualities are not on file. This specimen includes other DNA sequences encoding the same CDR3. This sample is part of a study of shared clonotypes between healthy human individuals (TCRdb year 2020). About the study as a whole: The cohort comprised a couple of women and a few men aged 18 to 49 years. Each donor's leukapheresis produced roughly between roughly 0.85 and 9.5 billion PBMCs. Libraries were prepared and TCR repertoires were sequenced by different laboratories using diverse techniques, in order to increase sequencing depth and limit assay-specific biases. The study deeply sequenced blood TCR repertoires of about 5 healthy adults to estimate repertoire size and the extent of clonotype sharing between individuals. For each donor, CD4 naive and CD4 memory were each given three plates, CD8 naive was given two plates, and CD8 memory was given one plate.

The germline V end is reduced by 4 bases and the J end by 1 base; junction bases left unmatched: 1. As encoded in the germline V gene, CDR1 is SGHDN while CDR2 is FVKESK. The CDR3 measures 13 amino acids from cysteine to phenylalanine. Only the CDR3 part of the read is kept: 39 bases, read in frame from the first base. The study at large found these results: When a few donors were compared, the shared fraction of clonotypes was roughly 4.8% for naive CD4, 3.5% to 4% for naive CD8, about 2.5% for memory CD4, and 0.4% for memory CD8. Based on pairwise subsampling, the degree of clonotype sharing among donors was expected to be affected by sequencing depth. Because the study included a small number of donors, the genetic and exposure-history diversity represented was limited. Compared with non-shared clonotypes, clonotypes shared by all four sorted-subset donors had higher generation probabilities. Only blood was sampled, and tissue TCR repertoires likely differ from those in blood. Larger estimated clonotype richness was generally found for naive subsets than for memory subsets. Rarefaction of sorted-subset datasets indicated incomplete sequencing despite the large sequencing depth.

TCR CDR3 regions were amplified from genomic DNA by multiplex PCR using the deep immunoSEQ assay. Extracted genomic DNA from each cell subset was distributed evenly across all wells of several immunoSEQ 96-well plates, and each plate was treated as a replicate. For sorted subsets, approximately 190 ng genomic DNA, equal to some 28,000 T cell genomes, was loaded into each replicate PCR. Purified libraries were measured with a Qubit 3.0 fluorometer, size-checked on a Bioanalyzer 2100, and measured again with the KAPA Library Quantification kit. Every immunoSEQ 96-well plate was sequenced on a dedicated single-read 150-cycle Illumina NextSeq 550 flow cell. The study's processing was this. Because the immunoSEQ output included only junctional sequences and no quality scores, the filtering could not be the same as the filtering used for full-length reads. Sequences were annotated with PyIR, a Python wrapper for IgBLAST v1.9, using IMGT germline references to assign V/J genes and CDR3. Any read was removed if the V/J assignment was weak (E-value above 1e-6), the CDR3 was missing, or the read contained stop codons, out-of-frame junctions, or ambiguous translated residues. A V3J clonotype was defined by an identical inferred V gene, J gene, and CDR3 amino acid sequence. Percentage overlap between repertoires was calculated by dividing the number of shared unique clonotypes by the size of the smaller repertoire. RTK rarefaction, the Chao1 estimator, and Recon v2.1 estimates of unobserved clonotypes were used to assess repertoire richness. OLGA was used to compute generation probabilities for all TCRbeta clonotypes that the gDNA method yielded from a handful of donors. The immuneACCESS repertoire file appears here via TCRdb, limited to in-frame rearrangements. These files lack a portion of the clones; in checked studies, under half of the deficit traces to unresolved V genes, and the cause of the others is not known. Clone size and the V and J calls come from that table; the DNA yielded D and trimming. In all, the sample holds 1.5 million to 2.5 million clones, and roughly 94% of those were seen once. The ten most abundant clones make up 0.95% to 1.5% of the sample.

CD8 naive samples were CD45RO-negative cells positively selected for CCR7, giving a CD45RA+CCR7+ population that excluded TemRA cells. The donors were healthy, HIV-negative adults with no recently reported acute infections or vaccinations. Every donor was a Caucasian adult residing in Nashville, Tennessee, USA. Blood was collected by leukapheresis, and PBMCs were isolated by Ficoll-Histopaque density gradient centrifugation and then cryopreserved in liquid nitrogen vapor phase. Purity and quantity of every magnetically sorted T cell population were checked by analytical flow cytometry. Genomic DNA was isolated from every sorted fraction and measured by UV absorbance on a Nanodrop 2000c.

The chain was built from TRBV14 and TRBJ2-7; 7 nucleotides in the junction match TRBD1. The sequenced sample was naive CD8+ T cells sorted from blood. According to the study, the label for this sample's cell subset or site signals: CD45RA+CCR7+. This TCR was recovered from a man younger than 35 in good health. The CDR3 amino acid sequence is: CASSPGQSYEQYF. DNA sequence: TGTGCCAGCAGCCCGGGACAGTCCTACGAGCAGTACTTC.